Following are 26 T cell receptor beta chains from one sample sequenced in a study of blood T cells in healthy people across ages. The authors ran a second PCR of 7 to 11 cycles using a sample-barcoded 5' primer and a J-beta primer mix. TCRdb analysed the 5' RACE reads with MiXCR anew, one entry per CDR3 protein. The table has some 1,500,000 distinct CDR3 sequences, roughly two fifths seen once. The sequenced sample was blood. These receptors all come from a woman aged 18-35 years in good health.

As concerns this clonotype: The junction departs from germline at one end; a sequencing error may be responsible. V is TRBV6-2 or TRBV6-3 and J is TRBJ2-1, with 7 bases identical to TRBD2. This CDR3 spans 17 amino acids. Per the germline V gene, CDR1 is MNHEY and CDR2 is SVGEGT. CDR3 in DNA: TGTGCCAGCAATTATTACCGAGCGGGAAGCTCCTACAATGAGCGGTTCTTC. This sequence encodes CASNYYRAGSSYNERFF.

The chain combines TRBV5-1 with TRBJ2-3; TRBD1 is a possible D gene (5 bases). The CDR3 runs to 14 residues. Between the trimmed V and J ends, which lost 1 base and 6 bases, there was a span of 12 bases. CDR1 and CDR2 (germline): SGHRS, YFSETQ. In DNA form, the CDR3 reads TGCGCCAGCAGCTTGCTCGCCAGGGTGGATACGCAGTATTTT. This translates into CASSLLARVDTQYF.

There are a few counts of this clonotype. The chain joins TRBV20-1 to TRBJ2-7; D is unresolved. Germline CDR1 and CDR2: DFQATT and SNEGSKA (reference sequence). The CDR3 consists of 13 residues. V lost 4 bases to trimming and J lost 0 bases, with 10 bases between them. CDR3 bases: TGCAGTGCTAAAACAGCGAGCTCCTACGAGCAGTACTTC. Its protein product is CSAKTASSYEQYF.

This chain uses TRBV29-1 with TRBJ2-1, with 10 bases lining up with TRBD2. CDR3 length: 12 residues. The junction had 3 bases not matched to a gene; V was cut back by 4 bases and J by 9 bases. Germline CDR1 SQVTM, CDR2 ANQGSEA. CDR3 bases: TGCAGCGTTGTACTAGCGGGAATTGAGCAGTTCTTC. Translating gives CSVVLAGIEQFF.

Note on this clonotype: This could be a read error, since a much larger clone is one nucleotide away. This sequence joins TRBV29-1 and TRBJ2-1, with a weak D call TRBD2 (5 bases). Trimming shortened V by 2 bases and J by 3 bases, and 11 bases separated the two germline ends. Germline assignment: CDR1 SQVTM and CDR2 ANQGSEA. The CDR3 has 14 amino acids. The CDR3 DNA follows: TGCAGCGTTGAAAGGTTCGGGGACTACAATGAGCAGTTCTTC. Translated, it gives CSVERFGDYNEQFF.

This clonotype showed up just a few times. The chain recombines TRBV20-1 with TRBJ1-4, with D possibly being TRBD1 (6 bases). Germline lookup yields CDR1 DFQATT and CDR2 SNEGSKA (reference sequence). Trimming shortened V by 0 bases and J by 4 bases, and 18 bases separated the two germline ends. This CDR3 is 17 amino acids long. The CDR3, as DNA: TGCAGTGCTAGAGATATAGATACAGGGCAACATAATGAAAAACTGTTTTTT. Its protein product is CSARDIDTGQHNEKLFF.

This clonotype was observed a handful of times. The CDR3, as DNA: TGTGCCAGCACCCGGACAGGAGGCTCCTACAATGAGCAGTTCTTC. It codes for CASTRTGGSYNEQFF. The rearrangement joins TRBV27 to TRBJ2-1; 7 nucleotides match TRBD1. Germline V gene lookup returns CDR1 MNHEY and CDR2 SMNVEV (reference sequence). With V trimmed by 7 bases and J by 0 bases, 6 bases remained unmatched. The CDR3 is made up of 15 amino acids.

The chain employs TRBV3-1 and TRBJ1-2; no firm D call. Trimming removed 3 bases from V and 2 bases from J, with 7 bases in between. The length of the CDR3 is 13 residues. Per the germline V gene, CDR1 is LGHDT and CDR2 is YNNKEL (reference sequence). The CDR3 DNA is TGTGCCAGCAGCCATCTCGTAAACTATGGCTACACCTTC. It specifies CASSHLVNYGYTF.

The chain is built from TRBV7-9 and TRBJ2-5; D is perhaps TRBD2 (6 bases). This CDR3 contains 14 residues. Trimming shortened V by 4 bases and J by 4 bases, and 13 bases separated the two germline ends. CDR1 SEHNR and CDR2 FQNEAQ come from the germline V gene (reference sequence). Written as DNA, the CDR3 is TGTGCCAGCAGCTCGACTAGACGTTCAGAGACCCAGTACTTC. Its protein is CASSSTRRSETQYF.

The chain uses TRBV6-1 and TRBJ2-4; D remains ambiguous. The J call may be mistaken, given a closer DNA end match to TRBJ2-7. The CDR3 loop spans 13 amino acids. The germline V gene has CDR1 MNHNS and CDR2 SASEGT. As DNA, the CDR3 is TGTGCCAGCAGTGAAGCAGGGAACGACGAGCAGTACTTC. As protein: CASSEAGNDEQYF.

To note about this clonotype: One end of the junction does not line up with germline, which may come from a read error. The rearrangement joins TRBV7-7 to TRBJ2-1; 7 bases match TRBD1. This CDR3 has 16 amino acids. Germline lookup yields CDR1 SSHAT and CDR2 FNYEAQ (reference sequence). CDR3: CASSPRPGGSGNEQFF. As DNA, the CDR3 is TGTGCTAGCAGCCCCCGCCCAGGGGGTTCGGGCAATGAGCAGTTCTTC.

V usage is TRBV20-1 and J usage is TRBJ2-7; TRBD2 matches at 8 bases. From germline, CDR1 is DFQATT and CDR2 SNEGSKA (reference sequence). This CDR3 spans 15 amino acids. J gave up 4 bases and V 6 bases, and 14 bases lay outside the gene matches. The CDR3 region is CSARTELAVPYEQYF. CDR3 in DNA: TGCAGTGCCAGAACCGAACTAGCGGTACCTTACGAGCAGTACTTC.

This chain joins TRBV10-3 and TRBJ2-1; perhaps TRBD1 as D (7 bases). CDR1 and CDR2 from the germline V gene are ENHRY and SYGVKD. The CDR3 extends over 11 amino acids. Trimming shortened V by 8 bases and J by 10 bases, and 12 bases separated the two germline ends. The chain's CDR3 is CAIQGGSEQFF. The CDR3 nucleotides are TGTGCCATCCAGGGGGGATCCGAGCAGTTCTTC.

The chain recombines TRBV4-3 with TRBJ2-1; TRBD2 is a possible D gene (6 bases). The CDR3 extends over 15 amino acids. V gave up 0 bases and J gave up 2 bases, with 8 bases separating them. Germline values: CDR1 LGHNA, CDR2 YSLEER. DNA for the CDR3: TGCGCCAGCAGCCAAGAGCGGGGAACCTACAATGAGCAGTTCTTC. This gives the protein CASSQERGTYNEQFF.

The gene calls are TRBV10-3 and TRBJ2-3; a weak D match, TRBD2 (5 bases). V lost 4 bases and J lost 3, with 11 bases in between. The germline gives CDR1 ENHRY, CDR2 SYGVKD. The CDR3 consists of 14 residues. The CDR3 here is CAISGGEVTDTQYF. The DNA of the CDR3 is TGTGCCATCAGTGGGGGAGAGGTAACAGATACGCAGTATTTT.

This clonotype was observed a handful of times. The chain joins TRBV3-1 to TRBJ2-5; 7 positions match TRBD2. Trimming cost V 6 bases and J 2 bases; bases outside gene matches: 9. The V gene's germline CDR1 is LGHDT and CDR2 YNNKEL (reference sequence). This CDR3 is 15 amino acids long. CDR3 in amino acids: CASRLWTSWQETQYF. CDR3 DNA sequence: TGTGCCAGCAGACTCTGGACTAGTTGGCAAGAGACCCAGTACTTC.

The chain combines TRBV12-3 or TRBV12-4 with TRBJ1-1; unclear D gene. This CDR3 is built from 14 residues. The V gene lost 3 bases and the J gene lost 2 bases, with 10 bases spanning the gap. For the CDR3, the DNA is TGTGCCAGCAGTTTTGTGGGAGCAAACACTGAAGCTTTCTTT. This translates into CASSFVGANTEAFF.

This sequence joins TRBV29-1 and TRBJ2-3; no clear D gene. This CDR3 has 12 residues. Trimming cost V 4 bases and J 2 bases, with 7 bases left between them. Germline-derived CDR1 and CDR2 are SQVTM and ANQGSEA. Written as DNA, the CDR3 is TGCAGCGTTGTAGTGAACACAGATACGCAGTATTTT. This encodes CSVVVNTDTQYF.

V is TRBV4-3 and J is TRBJ1-2; maybe TRBD1 (5 bases). Trimming removed 1 base from V and 7 bases from J, with 10 bases in between. The V gene's germline CDR1 is LGHNA and CDR2 YSLEER. The CDR3 totals 13 residues. This CDR3 is CASSQAARVGYTF. CDR3 nucleotide sequence: TGCGCCAGCAGCCAAGCAGCCAGGGTTGGCTACACCTTC.

This clonotype was found a few times. The chain joins TRBV29-1 to TRBJ2-7; no clear D. CDR3 size: 15 residues. Germline assignment: CDR1 SQVTM and CDR2 ANQGSEA. The ends were cut back, 3 bases at V and 7 bases at J, with 22 bases in the middle. The CDR3 region is CSVETLVVTYNEQYF. The DNA for the CDR3 is TGCAGCGTTGAGACACTGGTCGTAACCTACAATGAGCAGTACTTC.

The chain joins TRBV12-3 or TRBV12-4 to TRBJ2-5; TRBD2 might be the D (5 bases). Trimming took off 4 bases at V and 11 bases at J, with 23 bases between the two ends. This CDR3 has 15 amino acids. DNA for the CDR3: TGTGCCAGCAGTTGGACTGTGGGATCTTACAATGAGCAGTACTTC. Its translation: CASSWTVGSYNEQYF.

This clonotype was seen a handful of times. This chain links TRBV4-1 with TRBJ2-3, with D possibly being TRBD2 (6 bases). V dropped 1 base and J dropped 9 bases, with 11 bases sitting between them. From germline, CDR1 is MGHRA and CDR2 YSYEKL. The CDR3 length is 13 residues. The CDR3 bases are TGCGCCAGCAGCCAAGTTGGGCGGGAAACGCAGTATTTT. Amino acid sequence: CASSQVGRETQYF.

The J gene is TRBJ2-5, the V gene TRBV12-3 or TRBV12-4; D is uncertain. Trimming stripped 3 bases from V and 2 bases from J, with 16 bases between. This CDR3 has 16 residues. For the CDR3, the DNA is TGTGCCAGCAGTTTTAGGTCAGGCAGCGAGCAAGAGACCCAGTACTTC. Translating it yields CASSFRSGSEQETQYF.

This clonotype has a handful of counts. The chain combines TRBV18 with TRBJ2-7, with 10 bases identical to TRBD1. Germline CDR1 KGHSH, CDR2 LQKENI. Trimming removed 2 bases from V and 4 bases from J; junction bases left unmatched: 2. The CDR3 loop spans 14 amino acids. CDR3 sequence reads: CASSPDRGQYEQYF. The CDR3 DNA follows: TGTGCCAGCTCACCAGACAGGGGGCAATACGAGCAGTACTTC.

This clonotype was seen only a few times. The V gene is TRBV12-3 or TRBV12-4, the J gene TRBJ2-3, with 14 bases fitting TRBD2. The CDR3 is made up of 18 amino acids. The junction had 17 bases not matched to a gene; V was cut back by 5 bases and J by 10 bases. The CDR3 DNA follows: TGTGCCAGCAGTGGGCACGGACTAGCGGGGGGCCTTAGGACGGCGCAGTATTTT. As protein: CASSGHGLAGGLRTAQYF.

This clonotype was seen just once. The junction differs from germline at one of its ends, possibly a read error. V gene TRBV4-3 combines with J gene TRBJ2-7, with 7 nucleotides matching TRBD1. The CDR3 covers 16 residues. CDR1 and CDR2 from the germline V gene are LGHNA and YSLEER. CDR3 sequence (DNA): TGCACCAGCAGCCAGGCCACCTGGACAGGCTCCTACGAGCAGTACTTC. It codes for CTSSQATWTGSYEQYF.